This T cell receptor (beta chain) comes out of a study of patients and donors after allogeneic stem cell transplantation. TCRdb recomputed calls from the RT-PCR reads with MiXCR, one row per CDR3 protein. The sample has over 150,000 distinct CDR3 sequences, approximately 28% seen once. The CDR3 has 15 residues. The J segment lost 4 bases and the V segment lost 1 base, leaving 3 bases of the junction unmatched. The sample comprised blood, either unsorted or a sorted T cell fraction (not recorded which). This sequence joins TRBV12-3 or TRBV12-4 and TRBJ1-5; TRBD1 agrees at 8 bases. The receptor comes from a human donor who was either an allogeneic HSCT recipient or a stem cell or donor lymphocyte infusion donor (not recorded which). It is not recorded whose cells these are; they may come from a transplant donor. The CDR3 coding sequence is TGTGCCAGCAGTTTAGGGACAGGGACAAATCAGCCCCAGCATTTT. It specifies CASSLGTGTNQPQHF.